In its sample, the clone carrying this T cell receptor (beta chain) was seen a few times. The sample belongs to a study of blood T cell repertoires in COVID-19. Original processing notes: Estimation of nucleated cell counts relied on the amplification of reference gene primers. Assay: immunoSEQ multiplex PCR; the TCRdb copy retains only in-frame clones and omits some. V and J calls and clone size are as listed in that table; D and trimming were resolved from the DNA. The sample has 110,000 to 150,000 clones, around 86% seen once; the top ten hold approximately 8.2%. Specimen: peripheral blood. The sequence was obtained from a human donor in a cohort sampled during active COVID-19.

CDR3 sequence reads: CASSPGPRQGAAQYF. DNA of the CDR3: TGCGCCAGCAGCCCGGGTCCGAGACAGGGGGCGGCGCAGTATTTT. The chain combines TRBV4-1 with TRBJ2-3; 10 positions agree with TRBD1. Germline CDR1 MGHRA, CDR2 YSYEKL. The junction had 11 bases not matched to a gene; V was cut back by 4 bases and J by 10 bases. The CDR3 covers 15 residues.